This T cell receptor beta chain was found in a study of identical twins. Trimming took 4 bases from V and 5 from J, leaving 21 bases between them. The CDR3 loop spans 16 amino acids. Germline lookup yields CDR1 MNHEY and CDR2 SVGAGI. TCRdb re-analysed the 5' RACE reads in MiXCR, keeping a single row per CDR3 protein. This table holds a few hundred thousand distinct CDR3 sequences, 6.5% found once. This clonotype was seen at least ten times. This sample was also put to use in a study of T cells expressing NK-cell markers. That source reports: It was from sorted CD3+CD56+NKG2C+, CD3+CD56+NKG2C- and CD3+CD56-NKG2C+ T cells that TCR beta repertoires came. Eight donors were sequenced, seven testing HCMV-seropositive and one testing seronegative.

This sequence joins TRBV6-5 and TRBJ2-7; D perhaps matches TRBD1 (7 bases). The receptor's source is a woman under 30 in good health. Sequencing input: CD8+ T cells sorted from blood. CDR3: CASSSPPGGGRHEQYF. CDR3 DNA: TGTGCCAGCAGTTCCCCTCCAGGGGGAGGCAGGCACGAGCAGTACTTC.